The 20 T cell receptor beta chains below were found in one sample sequenced in a study of T cells in Graves' hyperthyroidism and ophthalmopathy. RNA transcripts served as the template for amplifying TCR beta CDR3 regions. A first-round RT-PCR of the TCR CDR3 used the HTBI primer set. TCRdb passed the multiplex PCR reads through MiXCR, listing each CDR3 protein once. The data show around 660,000 distinct CDR3 sequences, with over 40% seen just once and about 7.7% held by the top ten. The source material was peripheral blood or thyroid tissue (not recorded which). Receptors originate from an adult man with Graves' disease, either hyperthyroidism or ophthalmopathy (not recorded which).

This chain connects TRBV10-3 to TRBJ1-6; 8 bases agree with TRBD1. Per germline, CDR1 ENHRY and CDR2 SYGVKD. The CDR3 contains 14 residues. V was pared by 3 bases and J by 10 bases, with 5 bases of the junction left unmatched. The CDR3 DNA follows: TGTGCCATCAGTGAACTGACAGGGGAGTCACCCCTCCACTTT. Protein product: CAISELTGESPLHF.

This clonotype was detected many times. The J gene is TRBJ2-7, the V gene TRBV7-6; no definite D call. Germline CDR1 reads SGHVS; CDR2 reads FNYEAQ. The CDR3 contains 15 residues. V was trimmed by 2 bases and J by 2 bases, leaving 13 bases between them. The CDR3 here is CASSLLNQEAYEQYF. CDR3 DNA: TGTGCCAGCAGCTTATTGAACCAGGAAGCCTACGAGCAGTACTTC. The variable domain in full, with the rest retrieved from reference TRBV7-6 and TRBJ2-7, is GAGVSQSPRYKVTKRGQDVALRCDPISGHVSLYWYRQALGQGPEFLTYFNYEAQQDKSGLPNDRFSAERPEGSISTLTIQRTEQRDSAMYRCASSLLNQEAYEQYFGPGTRLTVT.

The V call is TRBV11-1, the J call TRBJ1-1; TRBD1 matches at 7 bases. Germline values: CDR1 SGHAT, CDR2 FQDESV (reference sequence). V was clipped by 7 bases and J by 1 base; unmatched bases: 15. This CDR3 is built from 17 residues. Here the CDR3 reads CASIDMRDSGGNTEAFF. The DNA of the CDR3 is TGTGCCAGCATCGATATGCGGGACAGCGGCGGGAACACTGAAGCTTTCTTT.

The CDR3: CASTRQGVGEQYF. CDR3 DNA: TGTGCCAGCACCCGACAGGGAGTAGGCGAGCAGTACTTC. The chain has TRBV12-3 or TRBV12-4 and TRBJ2-7; TRBD1 agrees at 7 bases. The CDR3 spans 13 residues. The J segment lost 6 bases and the V segment lost 7 bases, leaving 9 bases of the junction unmatched.

V usage is TRBV7-9 and J usage is TRBJ2-7; 9 nucleotides agree with TRBD1. The germline CDR1 and CDR2 sequences are SEHNR and FQNEAQ (reference sequence). V lost 6 bases and J lost 2; bases outside the gene matches: 8. The CDR3 is 15 residues long. CDR3 sequence reads: CASSLGTGPAYEQYF. CDR3 in DNA: TGTGCCAGCAGTCTCGGGACAGGGCCAGCCTACGAGCAGTACTTC.

A remark on this clonotype: A read error is possible here, since a much larger clone lies one base away. The V gene is TRBV10-3, the J gene TRBJ2-5, with 7 bases aligning to TRBD2. J gave up 5 bases and V 11 bases, and 8 bases lay outside the gene matches. The germline V gene has CDR1 ENHRY and CDR2 SYGVKD. CDR3 length equals 12 residues. The CDR3 bases are TGTGCCTCCCGACTAGCAGACGAGACCCAGTACTTC. Translated, it gives CASRLADETQYF.

The chain employs TRBV29-1 and TRBJ1-4; TRBD1 matches 9 bases. Trimming at V came to 4 bases and at J to 5 bases, leaving 5 bases not matched to a gene. The CDR3 totals 14 residues. CDR1 is SQVTM and CDR2 is ANQGSEA in the germline V gene. The CDR3, as DNA: TGCAGCGTTGGAGGGACAGGGCTCAATGAAAAACTGTTTTTT. Its translation is CSVGGTGLNEKLFF.

This clonotype has at least ten counts. This chain joins TRBV2 and TRBJ2-5, with D possibly matching TRBD2 (5 bases). The V end was cut by 5 bases, the J end by 5 bases, with 12 bases between. The germline CDR1 and CDR2 sequences are SNHLY and FYNNEI. This CDR3 is built from 13 residues. The CDR3 here is CASSYGQRETQYF. CDR3 nucleotide sequence: TGTGCCAGCAGTTACGGGCAGCGGGAGACCCAGTACTTC.

This clonotype was detected a few times. V is TRBV2 and J is TRBJ2-5; 7 bases line up with TRBD1. Per the germline V gene, CDR1 is SNHLY and CDR2 is FYNNEI. V was clipped by 4 bases and J by 5 bases; unmatched bases: 7. The CDR3 has 14 residues. The DNA of the CDR3 is TGTGCCAGCAGTGCCGGGACAGCTCTCGAGACCCAGTACTTC. It codes for CASSAGTALETQYF.

Remarks on this clonotype: The conserved phenylalanine or tryptophan normally closing the CDR3 is absent here, so this likely arose from a read error. The DNA is omitted, as the CDR3 cannot be located on it reliably, and the CDR3 follows TCRdb's listing. The rearrangement uses TRBV7-9 and TRBJ1-4; the table's TRBD1 call for D was not verified on the DNA. Germline V gene sequence: CDR1 SEHNR, CDR2 FQNEAQ (reference sequence). Including both end residues, the CDR3 is 13 amino acids long. CDR3 in amino acids: CASSFRPGTGGGL.

This clonotype was observed a few times. The V and J genes are TRBV29-1 and TRBJ2-2; D is ambiguous. The germline CDR1 and CDR2 sequences are SQVTM and ANQGSEA. The V gene lost 3 bases and the J gene lost 6 bases, with 14 bases spanning the gap. This CDR3 contains 14 residues. DNA for the CDR3: TGCAGCGTTGACGGGCAGAAGGGTCCCGGGGAGCTGTTTTTT. Amino acid sequence: CSVDGQKGPGELFF.

V is TRBV10-3 and J is TRBJ1-6; 7 bases map to TRBD1. Looked up from germline, CDR1 is ENHRY and CDR2 is SYGVKD. The CDR3 extends over 13 amino acids. V lost 4 bases and J lost 10; bases outside the gene matches: 4. CDR3 sequence (DNA): TGTGCCATCAGTGCCGGGACAGACTCACCCCTCCACTTT. Amino acid sequence: CAISAGTDSPLHF.

The rearrangement links TRBV6-5 to TRBJ1-6; TRBD1 might be the D (6 bases). Germline V gene data show CDR1 as MNHEY and CDR2 as SVGAGI. The CDR3 extends over 14 amino acids. V was shortened by 4 bases and J by 7 bases, with 11 bases between the two germline ends. The CDR3 DNA is TGTGCCAGCAGTTTCGGGGGCCTCAATTCACCCCTCCACTTT. It is translated as CASSFGGLNSPLHF.

As regards this clonotype: One end of the junction varies from germline; a read error may be responsible. The rearrangement joins TRBV7-7 to TRBJ1-5; D ambiguous. The CDR3 covers 17 residues. Germline CDR1 is SSHAT and CDR2 is FNYEAQ (reference sequence). CDR3 residues: CASSVRLAGGNGETQHF. Written as DNA, the CDR3 is TGTGCTAGCAGCGTGAGACTAGCGGGAGGAAATGGAGAGACCCAGCATTTT.

This clonotype was seen at least ten times. The chain is built from TRBV10-3 and TRBJ1-2; 7 bases fit TRBD1. CDR1 and CDR2 (germline): ENHRY, SYGVKD. J lost 9 bases, V lost 0 bases, and 4 bases had no gene match. The CDR3 loop spans 13 amino acids. The CDR3 nucleotides read TGTGCCATCAGTGAGTCAACAGGGGATAGCTACACCTTC. Protein: CAISESTGDSYTF.

This chain connects TRBV9 to TRBJ2-7; 7 positions agree with TRBD1. This CDR3 contains 16 residues. Germline trimming cut 3 bases from V and 2 bases from J; bases unmatched to any gene: 11. The germline gives CDR1 SGDLS, CDR2 YYNGEE. Written as DNA, the CDR3 is TGTGCCAGCAGCGCTCGGGACAGCCGCTTTCCCTACGAGCAGTACTTC. Translating gives CASSARDSRFPYEQYF. Drawing the rest from reference TRBV9 and TRBJ2-7, the complete variable domain is DSGVTQTPKHLITATGQRVTLRCSPRSGDLSVYWYQQSLDQGLQFLIQYYNGEERAKGNILERFSAQQFPDLHSELNLSSLELGDSALYFCASSARDSRFPYEQYFGPGTRLTVT.

This clonotype has more than one count but fewer than ten. The CDR3, as DNA: TGTGCCGCCCGCCGAACAAAAGGCGCCTATGGCTACACCTTC. It codes for CAARRTKGAYGYTF. The chain is built from TRBV19 and TRBJ1-2; D is unclear. There are 14 residues in the CDR3. From germline, CDR1 is LNHDA and CDR2 SQIVND (reference sequence). Trimming cost V 11 bases and J 4 bases, with 20 bases left between them.

The rearrangement links TRBV5-1 to TRBJ1-1, with a possible D match to TRBD1 (6 bases). The CDR3 consists of 15 residues. Germline V gives CDR1 SGHRS, CDR2 YFSETQ. V shed 3 bases and J shed 1 base, with 13 bases lying between them. The CDR3 region is CASSSNRDKNTEAFF. CDR3 sequence (DNA): TGCGCCAGCAGCTCGAACCGGGACAAGAACACTGAAGCTTTCTTT.

This clonotype was seen a few times. The chain couples TRBV2 to TRBJ2-7; 7 nucleotides line up with TRBD2. The CDR3 runs to 14 residues. Trimming took 10 bases from V and 0 from J; bases not matched to a gene: 9. Germline-derived CDR1 and CDR2 are SNHLY and FYNNEI. CDR3 protein: CATYPGTTSYEQYF. CDR3 coding DNA: TGTGCCACCTACCCCGGGACTACCTCCTACGAGCAGTACTTC. Full variable domain (missing parts from reference TRBV2 and TRBJ2-7): EPEVTQTPSHQVTQMGQEVILRCVPISNHLYFYWYRQILGQKVEFLVSFYNNEISEKSEIFDDQFSVERPDGSNFTLKIRSTKLEDSAMYFCATYPGTTSYEQYFGPGTRLTVT.

The V call is TRBV7-4, the J call TRBJ1-6, with no clear D. Germline CDR1 reads SGHVT; CDR2 reads SQSDAQ. The CDR3 totals 16 residues. The CDR3 DNA is TGTGCTAGAGATCTTGTGGGAGGCTCCTATAATTCACCCCTCCACTTT. Translation gives CARDLVGGSYNSPLHF. Full variable domain (remainder filled in from reference TRBV7-4 and TRBJ1-6): GAGVSQSPRYKVAKRGRDVALRCDSISGHVTLYWYRQTLGQGSEVLTYSQSDAQRDKSGRPSGRFSAERPERSVSTLKIQRTEQGDSAVYLCARDLVGGSYNSPLHFGNGTRLTVT.